This T cell receptor (beta chain) was identified in a study of shared clonotypes between healthy human individuals. General observations from the study: Compared with memory subsets, naive subsets generally had larger estimated richness.

The method was immunoSEQ multiplex PCR; TCRdb's version includes in-frame clones alone and lacks a portion of them. The sample lists some 2,500,000 clones; under 95% were seen once. Regarding this clone: What it binds is not known.

The germline CDR1 and CDR2 sequences are SGHRS and YFSETQ. J lost 6 bases, V lost 3 bases, and 1 base had no gene match. The CDR3 covers 13 residues. What was sequenced was naive CD4+ T cells from PBMCs. Subset of the sample: CD45RA+ positively selected. The genes are TRBV5-1 and TRBJ2-1; TRBD2 matches 9 bases. The clonotype originates from a young man in good health. Some clones in this sample may be carry-over from other donors' samples. The CDR3 DNA follows: TGCGCCAGCAGCTCAGCGGGAGGCAATGAGCAGTTCTTC. Protein product: CASSSAGGNEQFF.